What follows is one TCR beta chain and its context. The sample is drawn from a study of human CD8 memory T cell subsets. The TCR beta sequencing libraries came from UMI-labeled 5' RACE. From the 5' RACE reads, TCRdb lists one entry per CDR3 protein and no DNA. The sample has more than 15,000 distinct CDR3 sequences. CDR1 and CDR2 (germline): MDHEN, SYDVKM. The CDR3 consists of 16 residues. The TCR originated in a human donor in good health. The sequencing sample was made of CD8+ stem-like memory T cells (TSCM and TCM) sorted from PBMCs. Subset of the sample: stem-like memory CD8 T cells (TSTEM), CCR7+ PD-1- TIGIT-. The rearrangement uses TRBV28 and TRBJ2-5; the D call from TCRdb, TRBD1, cannot be confirmed without DNA. The CDR3 spells CASSSAASWAGETQYF.